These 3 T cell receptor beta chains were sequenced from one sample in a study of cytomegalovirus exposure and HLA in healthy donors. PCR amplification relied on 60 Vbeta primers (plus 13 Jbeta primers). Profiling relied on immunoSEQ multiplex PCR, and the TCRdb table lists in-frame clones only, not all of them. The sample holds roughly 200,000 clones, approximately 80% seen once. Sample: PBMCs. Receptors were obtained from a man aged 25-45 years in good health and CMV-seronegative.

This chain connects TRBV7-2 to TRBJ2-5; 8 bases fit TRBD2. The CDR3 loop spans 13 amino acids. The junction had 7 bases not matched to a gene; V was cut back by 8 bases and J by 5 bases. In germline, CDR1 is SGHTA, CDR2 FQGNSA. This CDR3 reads CASSRGARETQYF. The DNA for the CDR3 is TGTGCCAGCTCGCGGGGGGCGCGGGAGACCCAGTACTTC.

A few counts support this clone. CDR3 nucleotides: TGTGCCAGTAGTATCGGGACAGGAAACACTGAAGCTTTCTTT. This translates into CASSIGTGNTEAFF. The chain carries TRBV19 and TRBJ1-1, with 8 nucleotides matching TRBD1. V shed 3 bases and J 2 bases; nucleotides not matched to a gene: 2. The CDR3 runs 14 residues. From germline, CDR1 is LNHDA and CDR2 SQIVND (reference sequence). The full variable domain, in which reference TRBV19 and TRBJ1-1 provide the parts outside the CDR3, is DGGITQSPKYLFRKEGQNVTLSCEQNLNHDAMYWYRQDPGQGLRLIYYSQIVNDFQKGDIAEGYSVSREKKESFPLTVTSAQKNPTAFYLCASSIGTGNTEAFFGQGTRLTVV.

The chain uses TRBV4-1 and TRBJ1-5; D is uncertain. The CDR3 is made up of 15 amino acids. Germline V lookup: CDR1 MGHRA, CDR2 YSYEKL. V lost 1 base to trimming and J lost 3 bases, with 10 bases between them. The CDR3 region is CASSQVWGVNQPQHF. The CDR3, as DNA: TGCGCCAGCAGCCAAGTATGGGGAGTCAATCAGCCCCAGCATTTT.